This T cell receptor beta chain was recovered during a study of blood T cells in healthy people across ages. Overall study findings and caveats: It was found that TCR beta diversity correlated strongly with the percentage of naive T cells.

The authors ran a second PCR of about 7 to 11 cycles using a sample-barcoded 5' primer and a J-beta primer mix. TCRdb reanalysed the 5' RACE reads using MiXCR and keeps one entry per CDR3 protein. Here the sample spans about 1.8 million distinct CDR3 sequences, about 50% being singletons. All donors came from Russia, were Caucasian and healthy, and spanned ages roughly 6 to 95. Every sample had a minimum of 7 million PBMCs isolated. Worth noting for this clonotype: No antigen is known for it.

The V and J ends lost 6 bases and 6 bases respectively, with 13 bases between them. Germline assignment: CDR1 MDHEN and CDR2 SYDVKM. The CDR3 loop spans 13 amino acids. What was sequenced was blood. The sequence came from a woman aged 40 to 50 in good health. The genes are TRBV28 and TRBJ2-3; D gene ambiguous. CDR3 DNA: TGTGCCAGCAGGACGGACCTCAGGGATACGCAGTATTTT. Translation gives CASRTDLRDTQYF.